The TCR beta chain described here comes from a study of T cell changes during pregnancy in multiple sclerosis. TCRdb keeps only in-frame clones here, not all; method: immunoSEQ multiplex PCR. The data contain about 32,000 clones, roughly nine tenths of them singletons. Material: CD8+ T cells from peripheral blood mononuclear cells, obtained in the second trimester of pregnancy. The clonotype was recovered from a female donor with multiple sclerosis, enrolled in a pregnancy study.

Written as DNA, the CDR3 is TGCGCCAGCAGCCAGGACAGACTCTACGAGCAGTACTTC. It specifies CASSQDRLYEQYF. The rearrangement joins TRBV4-1 to TRBJ2-7, with D tentatively TRBD1 (6 bases). V lost 3 bases to trimming and J lost 3 bases, with 9 bases between them. CDR3 length: 13 amino acids. Germline CDR1 is MGHRA and CDR2 is YSYEKL.